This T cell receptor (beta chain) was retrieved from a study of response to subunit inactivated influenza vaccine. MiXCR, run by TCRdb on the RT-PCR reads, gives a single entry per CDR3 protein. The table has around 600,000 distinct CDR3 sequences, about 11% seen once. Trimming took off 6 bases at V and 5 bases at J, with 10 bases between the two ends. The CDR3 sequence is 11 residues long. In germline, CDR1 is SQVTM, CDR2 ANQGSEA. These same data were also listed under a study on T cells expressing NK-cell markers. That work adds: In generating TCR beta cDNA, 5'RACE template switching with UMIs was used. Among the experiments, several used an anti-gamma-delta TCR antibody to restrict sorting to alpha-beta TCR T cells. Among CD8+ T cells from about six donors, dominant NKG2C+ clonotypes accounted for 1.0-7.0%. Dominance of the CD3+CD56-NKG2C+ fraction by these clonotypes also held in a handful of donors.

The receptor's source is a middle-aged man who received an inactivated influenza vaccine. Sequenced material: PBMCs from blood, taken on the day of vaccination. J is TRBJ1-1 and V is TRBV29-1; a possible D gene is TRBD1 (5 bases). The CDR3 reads CSVAGLTEAFF. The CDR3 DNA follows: TGCAGCGTCGCAGGGTTGACTGAAGCTTTCTTT.